These 24 T cell receptor beta chains came from one sample sequenced in a study of T-cell memory formation after mild COVID-19. MiXCR, applied by TCRdb to the 5' RACE reads, yields one record per CDR3 protein. The sample holds fewer than 300,000 distinct CDR3 sequences; 15% to 20% are singletons and the top ten take around 23%. The sequencing input was PBMCs or a T cell subset sorted from them (not recorded which). Every receptor here comes from a man between 18 and 35 years old who had mild COVID-19 (a few samples of this study predate the infection). Cell type and time point are not known.

This clonotype was seen ten or more times. The chain links TRBV9 to TRBJ2-3; 14 positions agree with TRBD2. V gave up 3 bases and J gave up 2 bases; unmatched junction bases: 8. This CDR3 comprises 18 residues. Germline loops: CDR1 SGDLS, CDR2 YYNGEE. The CDR3 DNA sequence: TGTGCCAGCAGCGCCCCCGGGACTAGCGGGGGAATCACAGATACGCAGTATTTT. It yields the protein CASSAPGTSGGITDTQYF.

The chain joins TRBV9 to TRBJ1-5; perhaps TRBD1 as D (6 bases). CDR1 is SGDLS and CDR2 is YYNGEE in the germline V gene. CDR3 length: 14 residues. V lost 4 bases and J 7 bases, leaving 15 bases between the germline ends. CDR3 region: CASSLWGGEQPQHF. The CDR3 nucleotides read TGTGCCAGCAGCCTATGGGGGGGCGAGCAGCCCCAGCATTTT.

At least ten counts were recorded for this clonotype. The chain couples TRBV12-3 or TRBV12-4 to TRBJ2-2; TRBD2 aligns across 9 bases. J gave up 7 bases and V 5 bases, and 17 bases lay outside the gene matches. This CDR3 contains 18 residues. CDR3 in amino acids: CASSAATLRGGLGGELFF. In DNA, the CDR3 is TGTGCCAGCAGTGCCGCGACTTTGCGGGGGGGCCTCGGCGGGGAGCTGTTTTTT.

This clonotype was seen a handful of times. The rearrangement links TRBV10-3 to TRBJ2-7, with a possible D match to TRBD1 (6 bases). The CDR3 is 13 amino acids. V shed 3 bases and J shed 4 bases, with 10 bases lying between them. CDR1 is ENHRY, CDR2 SYGVKD, per germline. The CDR3 sequence is CAISDGTPYEQYF. In DNA form, the CDR3 reads TGTGCCATCAGTGACGGGACACCTTACGAGCAGTACTTC.

The rearrangement joins TRBV3-1 to TRBJ2-5; 7 bases align to TRBD2. Germline assignment: CDR1 LGHDT and CDR2 YNNKEL (reference sequence). The CDR3 consists of 15 residues. J lost 5 bases, V lost 0 bases, and 6 bases had no gene match. DNA of the CDR3: TGTGCCAGCAGCCAAGAAGAGCGGGGAGGGGAGACCCAGTACTTC. It encodes CASSQEERGGETQYF.

This chain uses TRBV3-1 with TRBJ2-4, with 7 bases that match TRBD2. V gave up 3 bases and J gave up 8 bases; unmatched junction bases: 7. The CDR3 runs 14 residues. In germline, CDR1 is LGHDT, CDR2 YNNKEL (reference sequence). CDR3 protein: CASSHPNRGDIQYF. The CDR3, as DNA: TGTGCCAGCAGCCACCCGAACCGGGGGGACATTCAGTACTTC.

This clonotype came up many times. The rearrangement uses TRBV7-2 and TRBJ1-2; no firm D call. Germline V CDR1 and CDR2: SGHTA, FQGNSA. V dropped 4 bases and J dropped 8 bases, with 17 bases sitting between them. This CDR3 is 14 amino acids long. The CDR3 DNA is TGTGCCAGCAGCTCTACGGTCGGAGTGGAAGGCTACACCTTC. It yields the protein CASSSTVGVEGYTF. The variable domain in full, with the rest retrieved from reference TRBV7-2 and TRBJ1-2, is GAGVSQSPSNKVTEKGKDVELRCDPISGHTALYWYRQSLGQGLEFLIYFQGNSAPDKSGLPSDRFSAERTGGSVSTLTIQRTQQEDSAVYLCASSSTVGVEGYTFGSGTRLTVV.

This clonotype appeared once. At one end the junction does not follow the germline gene, possibly because of a read error. The gene calls are TRBV24-1 and TRBJ1-5, with D unresolved. CDR1 and CDR2 from the germline V gene are KGHDR and SFDVKD. CDR3 length: 16 residues. Here the CDR3 DNA reads TGTGCCACCAGTGACAGCAGTGGAGGGAGCAGTCAGCCCCAGCATTTT. Translation gives CATSDSSGGSSQPQHF.

This chain uses TRBV5-4 with TRBJ2-5; the match to TRBD2 covers 8 bases. CDR3 length: 14 residues. J was trimmed by 2 bases and V by 6 bases; bases with no gene match: 6. Germline V gene data show CDR1 as SGHNT and CDR2 as YYREEE (reference sequence). The CDR3 DNA sequence: TGTGCCAGCACCCCGGGGGGGCGGCAAGAGACCCAGTACTTC. It is translated as CASTPGGRQETQYF. Looking up the rest from reference TRBV5-4 and TRBJ2-5 gives the full variable domain: ETGVTQSPTHLIKTRGQQVTLRCSSQSGHNTVSWYQQALGQGPQFIFQYYREEENGRGNFPPRFSGLQFPNYSSELNVNALELDDSALYLCASTPGGRQETQYFGPGTRLLVL.

This clonotype has at least ten counts. This rearrangement joins TRBV5-5 to TRBJ2-5; 8 bases line up with TRBD2. CDR1 is SGHKS, CDR2 YYEKEE, per germline (reference sequence). The CDR3 contains 14 residues. The J segment lost 5 bases and the V segment lost 5 bases, leaving 8 bases of the junction unmatched. Here the CDR3 reads CASRQAGAFETQYF. CDR3 DNA: TGTGCCAGCAGACAAGCGGGGGCTTTCGAGACCCAGTACTTC.

V and J are TRBV9 and TRBJ1-1; maybe TRBD1 (6 bases). This CDR3 is built from 11 residues. Germline V gives CDR1 SGDLS, CDR2 YYNGEE. With 7 bases removed from V and 7 bases from J, the gap between germline ends came to 11 bases. In nucleotides, the CDR3 is TGTGCCAGCGGAGGACAGCATGAAGCTTTCTTT. This encodes CASGGQHEAFF.

J is TRBJ2-3 and V is TRBV4-3; 14 positions match TRBD2. Germline CDR1 and CDR2: LGHNA and YSLEER. Trimming removed 0 bases from V and 4 bases from J; junction bases left unmatched: 0. The CDR3 runs 16 residues. The CDR3 sequence: CASSQETSGGADTQYF. In DNA form, the CDR3 reads TGCGCCAGCAGCCAAGAGACTAGCGGGGGGGCAGATACGCAGTATTTT.

The chain couples TRBV7-2 to TRBJ1-2; D ambiguous. CDR1 is SGHTA, CDR2 FQGNSA, per germline. There are 13 residues in the CDR3. V lost 5 bases and J lost 9, with 16 bases in between. The CDR3 is CASSPADHVSYTF. CDR3 bases: TGTGCCAGCAGCCCCGCCGACCACGTCAGCTACACCTTC. Using reference TRBV7-2 and TRBJ1-2 for the parts outside the CDR3, the full variable domain is GAGVSQSPSNKVTEKGKDVELRCDPISGHTALYWYRQSLGQGLEFLIYFQGNSAPDKSGLPSDRFSAERTGGSVSTLTIQRTQQEDSAVYLCASSPADHVSYTFGSGTRLTVV.

The V and J genes are TRBV4-1 and TRBJ2-5; 9 bases fit TRBD2. This CDR3 comprises 17 residues. CDR1 is MGHRA and CDR2 is YSYEKL in the germline V gene. Trimming took 0 bases from V and 7 from J; bases not matched to a gene: 12. CDR3 sequence (DNA): TGCGCCAGCAGCCAAGAAGGTAGCGGGGGATTTGTTGGGACCCAGTACTTC. It codes for CASSQEGSGGFVGTQYF.

This clonotype has more than one count but fewer than ten. The J gene is TRBJ2-5, the V gene TRBV7-8; a weak D match, TRBD2 (6 bases). This CDR3 spans 13 amino acids. Germline V gene data show CDR1 as SGHVS and CDR2 as FQNEAQ. V was pared by 5 bases and J by 5 bases, with 12 bases between. CDR3 in amino acids: CASSPLEGETQYF. The DNA of the CDR3 is TGTGCCAGCAGCCCACTGGAGGGGGAGACCCAGTACTTC.

This clonotype was counted a few times. The chain uses TRBV29-1 and TRBJ2-2, with D maybe TRBD1 (5 bases). Germline CDR1 is SQVTM and CDR2 is ANQGSEA. The CDR3 loop spans 14 amino acids. Between the trimmed V and J ends, which lost 2 bases and 1 base, there was a span of 8 bases. The CDR3 region has the DNA TGCAGCGTTGAAATCCAGGGGAACACCGGGGAGCTGTTTTTT. Amino acid sequence: CSVEIQGNTGELFF.

This clonotype was observed a handful of times. This chain links TRBV20-1 with TRBJ1-2; TRBD1 is a possible D gene (5 bases). Germline loops: CDR1 DFQATT, CDR2 SNEGSKA (reference sequence). The CDR3 loop spans 12 amino acids. Deletions cut 3 bases from V and 7 bases from J, with 12 bases between. CDR3 bases: TGCAGTGCTAGCCTCACAGGACGTGGCTACACCTTC. It yields the protein CSASLTGRGYTF.

The CDR3 DNA reads as TGCGCCAGCAGCTTCTCCGGGACAGGGAACACTGAAGCTTTCTTT. Translation: CASSFSGTGNTEAFF. The chain recombines TRBV5-1 with TRBJ1-1; 8 bases are shared with TRBD1. The length of the CDR3 is 15 residues. The junction had 4 bases not matched to a gene; V was cut back by 2 bases and J by 1 base. Germline lookup yields CDR1 SGHRS and CDR2 YFSETQ.

A few counts support this clonotype. The CDR3 DNA is TGTGCCAGCAGCCCGAAAGGGGGCTATGGCAATCAGCCCCAGCATTTT. Its protein product is CASSPKGGYGNQPQHF. The rearrangement uses TRBV6-5 and TRBJ1-5, with 7 bases matching TRBD1. Germline loops: CDR1 MNHEY, CDR2 SVGAGI. Trimming at V came to 6 bases and at J to 2 bases, leaving 10 bases not matched to a gene. The CDR3 spans 16 residues.

This clonotype showed up just a few times. The rearrangement uses TRBV4-1 and TRBJ2-1; D not certain. The V end lost 1 base, the J end lost 4 bases, and 8 bases lay between the germline ends. The length of the CDR3 is 14 residues. Germline values: CDR1 MGHRA, CDR2 YSYEKL. This chain's CDR3 is CASSQVWEYNEQFF. The CDR3 DNA sequence: TGCGCCAGCAGCCAAGTTTGGGAATACAATGAGCAGTTCTTC.

This clonotype was counted many times. V usage is TRBV5-1 and J usage is TRBJ2-1; 7 bases map to TRBD2. V lost 1 base and J lost 0; bases outside the gene matches: 1. Germline assignment: CDR1 SGHRS and CDR2 YFSETQ. This CDR3 has 15 residues. CDR3 coding DNA: TGCGCCAGCAGCTTGCGGGGGGACTCCTACAATGAGCAGTTCTTC. This sequence encodes CASSLRGDSYNEQFF.

The genes are TRBV4-3 and TRBJ1-2, with 8 bases identical to TRBD1. The germline V gene has CDR1 LGHNA and CDR2 YSLEER. CDR3 size: 15 residues. V trimming: 0 bases; J trimming: 4 bases; junction bases outside the gene matches: 4. The CDR3, as DNA: TGCGCCAGCAGCCAAGACCTCGGGACAGGCTATGGCTACACCTTC. Its protein is CASSQDLGTGYGYTF.

The V and J genes are TRBV9 and TRBJ2-7; 8 bases agree with TRBD2. Trimming cost V 0 bases and J 3 bases; bases outside gene matches: 2. CDR1 is SGDLS, CDR2 YYNGEE, per germline. The CDR3 extends over 14 amino acids. The DNA of the CDR3 is TGTGCCAGCAGCGTAGAGAGCGGGGGCTACGAGCAGTACTTC. Translating gives CASSVESGGYEQYF.

The chain has TRBV6-5 and TRBJ2-7, with D possibly being TRBD2 (7 bases). The V end lost 6 bases, the J end lost 0 bases, and 18 bases lay between the germline ends. CDR1 and CDR2 (germline): MNHEY, SVGAGI. This CDR3 contains 16 residues. The CDR3 DNA sequence: TGTGCCAGCAGCCCTCGGGCGGGGGCCTTCTCCTACGAGCAGTACGTC. It is translated as CASSPRAGAFSYEQYV.